Listed below are T cell receptor beta chains from one sample, sequenced in a study of T cells after posttransplantation cyclophosphamide. The repertoire was sequenced with immunoSEQ multiplex PCR; TCRdb's copy has only in-frame clones and lacks some. The sample shows 5,500 to 7,500 clones, roughly 92% of them seen only once. This material consisted of CD8+ T cells sorted from blood, taken after allogeneic stem cell transplant with posttransplant cyclophosphamide. The receptors were gathered from a male patient between 55 and 70 years old who received an allogeneic stem cell transplant from a related donor and was CMV-positive. Some of these T cells may belong to the graft donor. Both conserved end residues are part of each CDR3. Each record gives: D gene, V gene, J gene, clone size, CDR3 length, CDR3 protein, CDR3 DNA. A D gene is named only where the DNA matches it firmly. A row's size may be missing; if present it is once, few, many or a size class.

d_gene: .
v_gene: TRBV6-5
j_gene: TRBJ1-1
abundance: once
len: 14
CDR3aa: CASSYAGHGTEAFF
CDR3nt: TGTGCCAGCAGTTACGCGGGGCATGGCACTGAAGCTTTCTTT

d_gene: .
v_gene: TRBV4-3
j_gene: TRBJ2-1
abundance: .
len: 15
CDR3aa: CASSQQGVSYNEQFF
CDR3nt: TGCGCCAGCAGCCAACAAGGGGTCTCCTACAATGAGCAGTTCTTC

d_gene: TRBD2
v_gene: TRBV4-2
j_gene: TRBJ2-1
abundance: .
len: 16
CDR3aa: CASSLLRGLAGNEQFF
CDR3nt: TGTGCCAGCAGCCTCCTCCGAGGTCTAGCGGGGAATGAGCAGTTCTTC

d_gene: .
v_gene: TRBV6-5
j_gene: TRBJ1-2
abundance: .
len: 14
CDR3aa: CASSLAREIYGYTF
CDR3nt: TGTGCCAGCAGCCTCGCGCGGGAAATCTATGGCTACACCTTC

d_gene: .
v_gene: TRBV6-5
j_gene: TRBJ1-1
abundance: .
len: 15
CDR3aa: CASSYSPSLAREAFF
CDR3nt: TGTGCCAGCAGTTACTCTCCGTCCCTGGCCCGTGAAGCTTTCTTT

d_gene: .
v_gene: TRBV11-2
j_gene: TRBJ1-1
abundance: few
len: 13
CDR3aa: CASSSFRNTEAFF
CDR3nt: TGTGCCAGCAGCTCGTTCAGGAACACTGAAGCTTTCTTT

d_gene: .
v_gene: TRBV5-6
j_gene: TRBJ2-7
abundance: .
len: 12
CDR3aa: CASSWQGTEQYF
CDR3nt: TGTGCCAGCAGCTGGCAGGGGACCGAGCAGTACTTC

d_gene: .
v_gene: TRBV18
j_gene: TRBJ2-1
abundance: .
len: 15
CDR3aa: CASSPEDGGTNEQFF
CDR3nt: TGTGCCAGCTCACCAGAGGACGGGGGAACCAATGAGCAGTTCTTC

d_gene: .
v_gene: TRBV30
j_gene: TRBJ2-7
abundance: .
len: 12
CDR3aa: CAWEWGVGEQYF
CDR3nt: TGTGCCTGGGAGTGGGGGGTTGGGGAGCAGTACTTC

d_gene: .
v_gene: TRBV1
j_gene: TRBJ2-7
abundance: .
len: 14
CDR3aa: CTSSQGRGGYEQYF
CDR3nt: TGCACCAGCAGCCAAGGACGGGGGGGCTACGAGCAGTACTTC

d_gene: .
v_gene: TRBV30
j_gene: TRBJ1-2
abundance: .
len: 12
CDR3aa: CAWSGGAGGYTF
CDR3nt: TGTGCCTGGTCTGGGGGGGCTGGGGGCTACACCTTC

d_gene: .
v_gene: TRBV5-4
j_gene: TRBJ1-4
abundance: .
len: 11
CDR3aa: CASSSDEKLFF
CDR3nt: TGTGCCAGCAGCTCTGATGAAAAACTGTTTTTT

d_gene: TRBD1
v_gene: TRBV4-3
j_gene: TRBJ1-5
abundance: .
len: 20
CDR3aa: CASSQDLWGQGLYSNQPQHF
CDR3nt: TGCGCCAGCAGCCAAGATCTGTGGGGACAGGGGCTTTATAGCAATCAGCCCCAGCATTTT

d_gene: .
v_gene: TRBV28
j_gene: TRBJ1-6
abundance: .
len: 16
CDR3aa: CASSPLQGVVGSPLHF
CDR3nt: TGTGCCAGCAGCCCCCTACAGGGCGTGGTTGGTTCACCCCTCCACTTT

d_gene: .
v_gene: TRBV15
j_gene: TRBJ2-2
abundance: .
len: 15
CDR3aa: CATSRVDRNTGELFF
CDR3nt: TGTGCCACCAGCAGAGTCGACAGGAACACCGGGGAGCTGTTTTTT

d_gene: .
v_gene: TRBV28
j_gene: TRBJ1-2
abundance: few
len: 13
CDR3aa: CASTPDRLYGYTF
CDR3nt: TGTGCCAGCACCCCCGACAGGTTATATGGCTACACCTTC

d_gene: .
v_gene: TRBV28
j_gene: TRBJ2-1
abundance: .
len: 14
CDR3aa: CASSPGDSYNEQFF
CDR3nt: TGTGCCAGCAGTCCGGGAGACAGTTACAATGAGCAGTTCTTC

d_gene: .
v_gene: TRBV2
j_gene: TRBJ2-1
abundance: .
len: 13
CDR3aa: CASSLGGGNEQFF
CDR3nt: TGTGCCAGCAGTCTGGGGGGAGGCAATGAGCAGTTCTTC

d_gene: TRBD1
v_gene: TRBV7-9
j_gene: TRBJ1-2
abundance: .
len: 15
CDR3aa: CASSPGQGISYGYTF
CDR3nt: TGTGCCAGCAGCCCCGGACAGGGTATATCCTATGGCTACACCTTC

d_gene: .
v_gene: TRBV6-5
j_gene: TRBJ2-5
abundance: .
len: 12
CDR3aa: CASTGGRETQYF
CDR3nt: TGTGCCAGCACGGGGGGCAGGGAGACCCAGTACTTC

d_gene: .
v_gene: TRBV7-2
j_gene: TRBJ1-1
abundance: .
len: 13
CDR3aa: CASSFPRNTEAFF
CDR3nt: TGTGCCAGCAGCTTCCCTAGGAACACTGAAGCTTTCTTT

d_gene: TRBD1
v_gene: TRBV2
j_gene: TRBJ1-2
abundance: .
len: 15
CDR3aa: CASSGQGGGFYGYTF
CDR3nt: TGTGCCAGCAGCGGACAGGGTGGGGGCTTCTATGGCTACACCTTC

d_gene: TRBD1
v_gene: TRBV30
j_gene: TRBJ1-1
abundance: .
len: 15
CDR3aa: CAWSPTGTVNTEAFF
CDR3nt: TGTGCCTGGAGTCCCACCGGGACAGTAAACACTGAAGCTTTCTTT

d_gene: .
v_gene: TRBV11-1
j_gene: TRBJ2-7
abundance: .
len: 15
CDR3aa: CASSPGFGGSYEQYF
CDR3nt: TGTGCCAGCAGCCCGGGCTTCGGGGGATCCTACGAGCAGTACTTC

d_gene: TRBD1
v_gene: TRBV7-8
j_gene: TRBJ2-3
abundance: .
len: 15
CDR3aa: CASSHRDSTTDTQYF
CDR3nt: TGTGCCAGCAGCCACCGGGACAGTACCACAGATACGCAGTATTTT

d_gene: TRBD2
v_gene: TRBV9
j_gene: TRBJ2-5
abundance: .
len: 13
CDR3aa: CASSTSGGETQYF
CDR3nt: TGTGCCAGCAGCACTAGCGGGGGTGAGACCCAGTACTTC

d_gene: .
v_gene: TRBV4-3
j_gene: TRBJ1-3
abundance: .
len: 15
CDR3aa: CASSRNQGLGNTIYF
CDR3nt: TGCGCCAGCAGCCGAAACCAGGGGCTTGGAAACACCATATATTTT